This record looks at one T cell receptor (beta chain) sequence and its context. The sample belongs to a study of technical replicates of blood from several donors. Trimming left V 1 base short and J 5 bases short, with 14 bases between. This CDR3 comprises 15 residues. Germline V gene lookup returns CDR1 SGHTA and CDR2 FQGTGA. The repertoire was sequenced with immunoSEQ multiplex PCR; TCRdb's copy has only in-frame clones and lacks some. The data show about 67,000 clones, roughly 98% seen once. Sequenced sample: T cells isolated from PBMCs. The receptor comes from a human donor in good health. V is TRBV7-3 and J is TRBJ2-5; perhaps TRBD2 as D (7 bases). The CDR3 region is CASSLNGGPLETQYF. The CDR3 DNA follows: TGTGCCAGCAGCTTAAACGGGGGGCCTCTGGAGACCCAGTACTTC.